This entry lists 8 T cell receptor beta chains sequenced from one sample in a study of spatial heterogeneity in lung cancer. One entry per CDR3 protein results from TCRdb running MiXCR on the 5' RACE reads. The sample records about 38,000 distinct CDR3 sequences, approximately 7.5% being singletons. The sample's time point: sample taken at primary tumor resection. Sequenced material: PBMCs, taken at surgery. These receptors originate from a male donor with early-stage non-small cell lung cancer.

In its sample, this clonotype was seen a few times. The CDR3 bases are TGTGCCAGCAGCTTTAGGGGCCTCTCTGGAAACACCATATATTTT. Translating it yields CASSFRGLSGNTIYF. V usage is TRBV11-2 and J usage is TRBJ1-3, with D maybe TRBD1 (5 bases). Germline CDR1 and CDR2: SGHAT and FQNNGV. The V end was cut by 3 bases, the J end by 0 bases, with 9 bases between. This CDR3 is built from 15 residues.

This clonotype was seen ten or more times. The V and J genes are TRBV5-6 and TRBJ2-3; D remains ambiguous. V was cut by 2 bases and J by 1 base, with 5 bases left in between. The germline gives CDR1 SGHDT, CDR2 YYEEEE. This CDR3 is 13 amino acids long. The CDR3 protein is CASSLRGTDTQYF. The CDR3 coding sequence is TGTGCCAGCAGCTTAAGGGGCACAGATACGCAGTATTTT.

The genes are TRBV20-1 and TRBJ2-7; 9 positions match TRBD2. Germline CDR1 reads DFQATT; CDR2 reads SNEGSKA (reference sequence). This CDR3 is built from 15 residues. With V trimmed by 0 bases and J by 4 bases, 7 bases remained unmatched. The CDR3 region is CSARDIGTSPYEQYV. Written as DNA, the CDR3 is TGCAGTGCTAGAGATATAGGGACTAGCCCTTACGAGCAGTACGTC.

This clonotype appeared many times. The chain uses TRBV10-3 and TRBJ1-2; D remains ambiguous. Germline lookup yields CDR1 ENHRY and CDR2 SYGVKD. The CDR3 runs to 13 residues. Trimming left V 6 bases short and J 2 bases short, with 10 bases between. CDR3 protein: CAISTDLNYGYTF. Written as DNA, the CDR3 is TGTGCCATCAGCACGGACCTAAACTATGGCTACACCTTC.

This clonotype showed up many times. The chain recombines TRBV6-5 with TRBJ2-1; 10 bases align to TRBD2. V lost 2 bases to trimming and J lost 8 bases; unmatched junction nucleotides: 3. There are 14 residues in the CDR3. CDR1 is MNHEY, CDR2 SVGAGI, per germline. Written as DNA, the CDR3 is TGTGCCAGCAGTTACGGGACTAGCGTGGATGAGCAGTTCTTC. Translation gives CASSYGTSVDEQFF.

This rearrangement joins TRBV11-2 to TRBJ2-1; D possibly corresponds to TRBD2 (7 bases). Germline CDR1 and CDR2: SGHAT and FQNNGV. V was trimmed by 0 bases and J by 9 bases, leaving 18 bases between them. The CDR3 extends over 16 amino acids. DNA of the CDR3: TGTGCCAGCAGCTTAGATCTGAGGGGGGGCCGGGTTGAGCAGTTCTTC. This sequence encodes CASSLDLRGGRVEQFF.

This clonotype has at least ten counts. V and J are TRBV6-5 and TRBJ2-1; D unresolved. CDR1 and CDR2 (germline): MNHEY, SVGAGI. V lost 7 bases to trimming and J lost 2 bases, with 12 bases between them. The CDR3 extends over 14 amino acids. CDR3 protein: CASTKSTTYNEQFF. DNA for the CDR3: TGTGCCAGCACGAAGTCCACAACCTACAATGAGCAGTTCTTC.

About this clonotype itself: This could be a read error, since a much larger clone is one nucleotide away. The genes are TRBV5-1 and TRBJ2-1; no clear D gene. The CDR3 covers 15 residues. Germline values: CDR1 SGHRS, CDR2 YFSETQ. The CDR3 here is CASTDLVGSCNEQFF. CDR3 coding DNA: TGCGCCAGCACCGATCTGGTAGGGTCCTGCAATGAGCAGTTCTTC.